This T cell receptor beta chain was recovered during a study of post-analysis software for immune sequencing data. In the study overall: Both relapsing-remitting and secondary progressive multiple sclerosis featured among the disease courses, as did progressive-relapsing multiple sclerosis. Notes on the study in general: There were several TRBV segments more frequent in patients than controls, and TRBV5-6, TRBV5-1 and TRBV20-1 were among them. A significant reduction in normalized Chao1 diversity was observed in multiple sclerosis patients versus controls.

Prepared TCR beta cDNA libraries contained unique molecular identifiers. Via MiXCR, TCRdb re-called the PCR reads, giving one row per CDR3 protein. Among approximately 730,000 distinct CDR3 sequences, 35% to 55% were seen once, and the ten largest hold roughly 4.5%. Comments on this clonotype: Its antigen is still unknown.

The CDR3 runs to 18 residues. V lost 2 bases, J lost 9 bases, and 20 bases stayed unmatched. The germline gives CDR1 DFQATT, CDR2 SNEGSKA (reference sequence). Specimen: blood. The chain is built from TRBV20-1 and TRBJ2-5, with TRBD2 matching 11 bases. The TCR was taken from a girl aged 5 to 17 with multiple sclerosis. In DNA form, the CDR3 reads TGCAGTGCTAGACTCCGGCCACTAGCGGGAGACCCCACGGGGGCCCAGTACTTC. Amino acids: CSARLRPLAGDPTGAQYF.